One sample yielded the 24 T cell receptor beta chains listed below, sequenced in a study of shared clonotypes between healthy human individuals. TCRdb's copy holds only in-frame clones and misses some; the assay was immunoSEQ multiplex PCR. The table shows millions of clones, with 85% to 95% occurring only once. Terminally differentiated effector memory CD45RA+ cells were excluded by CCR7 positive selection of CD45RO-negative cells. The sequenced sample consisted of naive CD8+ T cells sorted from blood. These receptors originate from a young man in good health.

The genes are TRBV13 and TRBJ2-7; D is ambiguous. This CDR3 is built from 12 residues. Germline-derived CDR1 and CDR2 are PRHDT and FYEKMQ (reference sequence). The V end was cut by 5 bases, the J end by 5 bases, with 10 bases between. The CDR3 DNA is TGTGCCAGCAGCCTATCCCCGGACGAGCAGTACTTC. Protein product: CASSLSPDEQYF.

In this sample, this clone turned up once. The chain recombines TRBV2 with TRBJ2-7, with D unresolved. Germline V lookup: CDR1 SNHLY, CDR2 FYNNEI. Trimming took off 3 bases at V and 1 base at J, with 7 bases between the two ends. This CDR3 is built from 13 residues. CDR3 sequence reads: CASSDATSYEQYF. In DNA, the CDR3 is TGTGCCAGCAGTGATGCTACGTCCTACGAGCAGTACTTC.

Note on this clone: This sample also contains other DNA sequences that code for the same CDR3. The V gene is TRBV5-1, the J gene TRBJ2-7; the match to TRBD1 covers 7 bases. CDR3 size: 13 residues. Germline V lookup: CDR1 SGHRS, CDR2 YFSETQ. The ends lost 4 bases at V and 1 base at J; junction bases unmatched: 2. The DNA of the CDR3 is TGCGCCAGCAGCCTGGACAGGTCCTACGAGCAGTACTTC. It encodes CASSLDRSYEQYF.

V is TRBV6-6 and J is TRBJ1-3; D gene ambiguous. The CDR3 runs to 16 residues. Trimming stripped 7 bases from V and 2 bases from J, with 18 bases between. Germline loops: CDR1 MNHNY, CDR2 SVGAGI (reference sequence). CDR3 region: CASTAVGYGTGNTIYF. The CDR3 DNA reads TGTGCCAGCACCGCGGTGGGGTATGGCACTGGAAACACCATATATTTT.

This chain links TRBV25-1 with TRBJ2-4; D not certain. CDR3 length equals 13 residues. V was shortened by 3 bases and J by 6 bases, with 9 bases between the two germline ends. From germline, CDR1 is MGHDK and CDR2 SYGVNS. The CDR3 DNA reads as TGTGCCAGCAGTGATATTATGATAAACATTCAGTACTTC. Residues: CASSDIMINIQYF.

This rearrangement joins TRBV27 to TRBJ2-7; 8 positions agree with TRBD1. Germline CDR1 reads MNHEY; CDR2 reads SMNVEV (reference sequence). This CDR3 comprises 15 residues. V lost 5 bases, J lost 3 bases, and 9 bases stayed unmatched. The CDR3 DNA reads TGTGCCAGCAGTCTTGCCGGGACAGGTAACTACGAGCAGTACTTC. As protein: CASSLAGTGNYEQYF.

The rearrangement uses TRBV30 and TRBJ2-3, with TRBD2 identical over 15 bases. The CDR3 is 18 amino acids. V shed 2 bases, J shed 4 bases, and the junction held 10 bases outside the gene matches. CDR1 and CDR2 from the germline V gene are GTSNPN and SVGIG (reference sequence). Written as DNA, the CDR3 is TGTGCCTGGAGTCCCCCCTGGACTAGCGGGAGGGCTCCAGATACGCAGTATTTT. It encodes CAWSPPWTSGRAPDTQYF.

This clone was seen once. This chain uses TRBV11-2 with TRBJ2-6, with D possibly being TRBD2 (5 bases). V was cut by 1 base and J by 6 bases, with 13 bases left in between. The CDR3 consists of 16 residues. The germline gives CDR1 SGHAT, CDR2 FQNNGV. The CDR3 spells CASSLVVLDLANVLTF. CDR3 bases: TGTGCCAGCAGCTTAGTAGTTTTGGACTTGGCCAACGTCCTGACTTTC. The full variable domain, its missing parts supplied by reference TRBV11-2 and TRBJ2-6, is EAGVAQSPRYKIIEKRQSVAFWCNPISGHATLYWYQQILGQGPKLLIQFQNNGVVDDSQLPKDRFSAERLKGVDSTLKIQPAKLEDSAVYLCASSLVVLDLANVLTFGAGSRLTVL.

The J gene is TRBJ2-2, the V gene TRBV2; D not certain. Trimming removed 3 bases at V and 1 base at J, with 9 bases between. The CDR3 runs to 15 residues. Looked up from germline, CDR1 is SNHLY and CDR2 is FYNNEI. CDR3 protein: CASSDLMLNTGELFF. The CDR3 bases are TGTGCCAGCAGTGACCTAATGCTGAACACCGGGGAGCTGTTTTTT.

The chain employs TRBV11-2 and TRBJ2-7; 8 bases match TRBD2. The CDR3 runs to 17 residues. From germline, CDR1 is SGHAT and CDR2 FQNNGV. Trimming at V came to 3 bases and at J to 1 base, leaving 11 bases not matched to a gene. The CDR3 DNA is TGTGCCAGCAGCTTCTCGACGGGAGGGTCGCTATCCTACGAGCAGTACTTC. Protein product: CASSFSTGGSLSYEQYF. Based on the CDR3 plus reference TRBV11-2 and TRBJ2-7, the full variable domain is EAGVAQSPRYKIIEKRQSVAFWCNPISGHATLYWYQQILGQGPKLLIQFQNNGVVDDSQLPKDRFSAERLKGVDSTLKIQPAKLEDSAVYLCASSFSTGGSLSYEQYFGPGTRLTVT.

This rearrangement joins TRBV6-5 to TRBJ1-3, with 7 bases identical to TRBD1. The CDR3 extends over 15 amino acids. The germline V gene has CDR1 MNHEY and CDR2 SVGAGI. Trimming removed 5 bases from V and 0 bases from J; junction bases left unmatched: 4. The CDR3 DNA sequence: TGTGCCAGCAGTCCACAGGGGTTCTCTGGAAACACCATATATTTT. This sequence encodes CASSPQGFSGNTIYF.

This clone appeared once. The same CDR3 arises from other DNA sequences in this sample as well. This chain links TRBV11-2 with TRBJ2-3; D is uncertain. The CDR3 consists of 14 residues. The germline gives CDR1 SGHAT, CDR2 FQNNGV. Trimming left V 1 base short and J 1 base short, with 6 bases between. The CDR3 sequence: CASSLGWGTDTQYF. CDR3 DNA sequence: TGTGCCAGCAGCTTAGGCTGGGGCACAGATACGCAGTATTTT.

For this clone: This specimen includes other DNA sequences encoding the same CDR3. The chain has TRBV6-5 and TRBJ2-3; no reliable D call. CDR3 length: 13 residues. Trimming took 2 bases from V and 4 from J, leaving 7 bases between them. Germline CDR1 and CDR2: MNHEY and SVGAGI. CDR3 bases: TGTGCCAGCAGTTACAGACGAGCAGATACGCAGTATTTT. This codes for CASSYRRADTQYF.

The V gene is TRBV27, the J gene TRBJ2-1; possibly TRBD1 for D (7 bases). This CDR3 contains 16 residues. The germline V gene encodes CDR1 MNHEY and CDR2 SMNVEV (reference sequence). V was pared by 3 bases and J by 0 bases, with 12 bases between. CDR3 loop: CASSFGGQTSYNEQFF. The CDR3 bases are TGTGCCAGCAGTTTCGGGGGACAGACCTCCTACAATGAGCAGTTCTTC.

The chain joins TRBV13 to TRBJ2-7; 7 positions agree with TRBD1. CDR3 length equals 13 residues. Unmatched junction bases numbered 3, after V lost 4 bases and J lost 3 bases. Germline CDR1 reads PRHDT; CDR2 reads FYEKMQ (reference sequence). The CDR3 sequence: CASSSRGNYEQYF. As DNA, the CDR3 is TGTGCCAGCAGCTCCAGGGGGAACTACGAGCAGTACTTC. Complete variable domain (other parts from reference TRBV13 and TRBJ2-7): AAGVIQSPRHLIKEKRETATLKCYPIPRHDTVYWYQQGPGQDPQFLISFYEKMQSDKGSIPDRFSAQQFSDYHSELNMSSLELGDSALYFCASSSRGNYEQYFGPGTRLTVT.

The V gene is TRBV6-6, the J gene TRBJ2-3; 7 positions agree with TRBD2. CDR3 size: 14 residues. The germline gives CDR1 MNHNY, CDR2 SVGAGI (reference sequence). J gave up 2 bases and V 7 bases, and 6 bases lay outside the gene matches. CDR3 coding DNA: TGTGCCAGCACCAAGCGGGATTACACAGATACGCAGTATTTT. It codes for CASTKRDYTDTQYF.

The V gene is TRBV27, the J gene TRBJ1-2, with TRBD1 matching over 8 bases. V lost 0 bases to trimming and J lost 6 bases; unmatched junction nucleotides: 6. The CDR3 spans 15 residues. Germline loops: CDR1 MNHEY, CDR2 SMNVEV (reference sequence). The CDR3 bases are TGTGCCAGCAGTTTATCCGGCCAGGGGGCGGATGGCTACACCTTC. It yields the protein CASSLSGQGADGYTF.

The CDR3 protein is CASSDRGIREQFF. The CDR3 nucleotides read TGTGCCAGCAGCGACAGGGGGATCCGTGAGCAGTTCTTC. This sequence joins TRBV27 and TRBJ2-1; TRBD1 matches 9 bases. The CDR3 loop spans 13 amino acids. CDR1 is MNHEY and CDR2 is SMNVEV in the germline V gene (reference sequence). V trimming: 6 bases; J trimming: 9 bases; junction bases outside the gene matches: 6.

The CDR3 loop is CASSPLGVANYGYTF. The DNA for the CDR3 is TGTGCCAGCAGCCCATTAGGGGTAGCTAACTATGGCTACACCTTC. The chain has TRBV7-8 and TRBJ1-2, with D perhaps matching TRBD1 (5 bases). CDR1 is SGHVS, CDR2 FQNEAQ, per germline. V lost 5 bases, J lost 0 bases, and 13 bases lay in between. This CDR3 is 15 amino acids long. Filled out from reference TRBV7-8 and TRBJ1-2, the complete variable domain reads GAGVSQSPRYKVAKRGQDVALRCDPISGHVSLFWYQQALGQGPEFLTYFQNEAQLDKSGLPSDRFFAERPEGSVSTLKIQRTQQEDSAVYLCASSPLGVANYGYTFGSGTRLTVV.

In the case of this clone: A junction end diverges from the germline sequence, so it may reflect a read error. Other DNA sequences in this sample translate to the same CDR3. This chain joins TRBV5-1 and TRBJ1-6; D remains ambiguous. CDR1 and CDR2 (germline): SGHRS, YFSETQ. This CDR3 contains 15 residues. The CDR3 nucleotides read TGCGCTAGCAGCTTGGACGGCATTTATAATTCACCCCTCCACTTT. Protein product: CASSLDGIYNSPLHF.

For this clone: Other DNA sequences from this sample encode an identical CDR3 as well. The CDR3 here is CASSFSVTYEQYF. DNA for the CDR3: TGTGCCAGCAGCTTTAGCGTTACCTACGAGCAGTACTTC. The chain employs TRBV7-2 and TRBJ2-7; TRBD2 might be the D (5 bases). Germline CDR1 is SGHTA and CDR2 is FQGNSA. This CDR3 spans 13 amino acids. V was shortened by 3 bases and J by 2 bases, with 8 bases between the two germline ends.

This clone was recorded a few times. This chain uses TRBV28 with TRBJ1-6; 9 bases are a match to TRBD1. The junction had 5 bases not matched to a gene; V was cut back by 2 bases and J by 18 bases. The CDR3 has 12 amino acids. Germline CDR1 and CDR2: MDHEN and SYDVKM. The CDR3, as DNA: TGTGCCAGCAGTTTAAGGACAGGGGAAAGCCACTTT. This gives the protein CASSLRTGESHF.

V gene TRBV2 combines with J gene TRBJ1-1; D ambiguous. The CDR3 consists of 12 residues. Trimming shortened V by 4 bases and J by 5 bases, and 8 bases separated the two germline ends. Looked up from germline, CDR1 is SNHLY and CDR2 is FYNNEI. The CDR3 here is CASSGTITEAFF. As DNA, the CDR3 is TGTGCCAGCAGTGGGACGATAACTGAAGCTTTCTTT. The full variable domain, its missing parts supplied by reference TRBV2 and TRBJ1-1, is EPEVTQTPSHQVTQMGQEVILRCVPISNHLYFYWYRQILGQKVEFLVSFYNNEISEKSEIFDDQFSVERPDGSNFTLKIRSTKLEDSAMYFCASSGTITEAFFGQGTRLTVV.

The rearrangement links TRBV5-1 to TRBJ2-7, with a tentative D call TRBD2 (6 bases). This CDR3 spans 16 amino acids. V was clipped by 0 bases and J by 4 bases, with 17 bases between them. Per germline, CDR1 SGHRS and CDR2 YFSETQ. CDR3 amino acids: CASSLAPGGSGYEQYF. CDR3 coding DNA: TGCGCCAGCAGCTTGGCCCCCGGAGGGAGTGGGTACGAGCAGTACTTC.